This TCR beta chain was documented in a study of T cells in Graves' hyperthyroidism and ophthalmopathy. Researchers amplified the TCR beta CDR3 regions from RNA transcripts. An initial round of RT-PCR targeting the TCR CDR3 relied on the HTBI primer set. TCRdb re-called the multiplex PCR reads with MiXCR, one entry per CDR3 protein. Of roughly 580,000 distinct CDR3 sequences listed, over 11% are singletons. This clonotype was detected ten times or more. V was clipped by 5 bases and J by 2 bases, with 12 bases between them. The CDR3 spans 14 residues. Per germline, CDR1 DFQATT and CDR2 SNEGSKA (reference sequence).

The J gene is TRBJ1-4, the V gene TRBV20-1; the D gene is possibly TRBD1 (5 bases). Sequencing was done on a sample of blood. The sequence was collected from a woman in her 30s with Graves' hyperthyroidism that later progressed to Graves' ophthalmopathy. The CDR3 region is CSAHRAGTNEKLFF. The CDR3, as DNA: TGCAGTGCTCATCGCGCAGGGACTAATGAAAAACTGTTTTTT.